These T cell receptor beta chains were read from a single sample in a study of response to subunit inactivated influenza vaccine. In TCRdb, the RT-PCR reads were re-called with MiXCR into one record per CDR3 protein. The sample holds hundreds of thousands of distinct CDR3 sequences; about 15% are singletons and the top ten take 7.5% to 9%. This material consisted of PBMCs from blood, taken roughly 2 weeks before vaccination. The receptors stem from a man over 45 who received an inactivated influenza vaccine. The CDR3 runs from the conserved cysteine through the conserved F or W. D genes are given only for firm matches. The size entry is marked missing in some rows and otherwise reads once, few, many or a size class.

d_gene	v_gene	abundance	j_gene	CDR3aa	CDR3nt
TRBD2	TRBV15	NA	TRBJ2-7	CATSIMGLAGYEQYF	TGTGCCACCAGTATTATGGGACTAGCGGGCTACGAGCAGTACTTC
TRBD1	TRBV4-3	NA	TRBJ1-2	CASSLTGGTAARTF	TGCGCCAGCAGCCTGACAGGGGGCACAGCAGCTCGCACCTTC
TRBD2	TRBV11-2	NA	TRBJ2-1	CASSFRTSGTDEQFF	TGTGCCAGCAGCTTCCGGACTAGCGGGACGGATGAGCAGTTCTTC
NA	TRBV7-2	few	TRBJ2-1	CASSSPSVQFF	TGTGCCAGCAGCTCCCCCTCTGTCCAGTTCTTC
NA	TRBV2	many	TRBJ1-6	CASRDLNSPLHF	TGTGCCAGCAGGGATTTAAATTCACCCCTCCACTTT
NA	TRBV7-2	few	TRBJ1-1	CASSLTGAGTEAFF	TGTGCCAGCAGCTTAACGGGGGCGGGCACTGAAGCTTTCTTT
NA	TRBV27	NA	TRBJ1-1	CASSFIRNGHTEAFF	TGTGCCAGCAGTTTCATCAGGAACGGTCACACTGAAGCTTTCTTT
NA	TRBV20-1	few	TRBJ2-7	CSARGQDGGYF	TGCAGTGCTAGGGGTCAGGACGGGGGATACTTC
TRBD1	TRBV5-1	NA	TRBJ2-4	CASSLDRADIQYF	TGCGCCAGCAGCTTAGACAGGGCGGACATTCAGTACTTC
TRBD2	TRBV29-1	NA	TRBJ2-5	CSVDSYKREGQADETQYF	TGCAGCGTTGACTCATATAAGCGGGAGGGCCAAGCCGACGAGACCCAGTACTTC
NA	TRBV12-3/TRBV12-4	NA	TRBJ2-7	CASSADTEYEQYF	TGTGCCAGCAGTGCGGACACCGAATACGAGCAGTACTTC
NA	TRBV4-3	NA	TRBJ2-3	CASSHDATDTQYF	TGCGCCAGCAGCCACGATGCCACAGATACGCAGTATTTT
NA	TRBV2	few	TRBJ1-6	CASNRVLGNSPLHF	TGTGCCAGCAACCGGGTCCTGGGGAATTCACCCCTCCACTTT
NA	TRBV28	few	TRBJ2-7	CASSRTGVGRYEQYF	TGTGCCAGCAGTAGGACCGGGGTTGGGCGCTACGAGCAGTACTTC
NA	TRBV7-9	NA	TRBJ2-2	CASIRGLSNTGELFF	TGTGCCAGCATCAGGGGACTATCGAACACCGGGGAGCTGTTTTTT
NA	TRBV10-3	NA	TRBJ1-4	CAISGDQYNKKLFF	TGTGCCATCAGTGGGGACCAATATAATAAAAAACTGTTTTTT
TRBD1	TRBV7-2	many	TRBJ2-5	CASSPQLDRQETQYF	TGTGCCAGCAGCCCACAACTGGACAGGCAAGAGACCCAGTACTTC
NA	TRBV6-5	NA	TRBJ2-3	CASSYTGGGTDTQYF	TGTGCCAGCAGTTACACCGGGGGAGGCACAGATACGCAGTATTTT
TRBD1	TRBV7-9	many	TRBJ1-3	CASSLTTGSGNTIYF	TGTGCCAGCAGCTTAACGACAGGGTCTGGAAACACCATATATTTT
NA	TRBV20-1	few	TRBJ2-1	CSASGRIGTYNEQFF	TGCAGTGCCAGTGGTAGGATTGGGACCTACAATGAGCAGTTCTTC
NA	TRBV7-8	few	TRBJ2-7	CASSLALRAEQYF	TGTGCCAGCAGCTTAGCGCTGAGGGCGGAGCAGTACTTC